One sample yielded the 12 T cell receptor beta chains listed below, sequenced in a study of OX40 agonist ivuxolimab in advanced cancers. The protocol was immunoSEQ multiplex PCR, while the TCRdb copy is restricted to in-frame clones and leaves out a portion. The sample carries 55,000 to 75,000 clones, about 89% recorded once. The sample in question was CD4+ or CD8+ T cells sorted from blood, obtained in a trial of the OX40 agonist ivuxolimab. These TCRs come from an adult with an advanced solid tumor such as melanoma, head and neck, liver or kidney cancer.

This chain connects TRBV6-1 to TRBJ1-5; 9 nucleotides agree with TRBD1. Germline CDR1 reads MNHNS; CDR2 reads SASEGT. This CDR3 is built from 14 residues. V dropped 7 bases and J dropped 7; count of bases not matched to a gene: 8. CDR3 residues: CASKSGTGPQPQHF. CDR3 sequence (DNA): TGTGCCAGCAAGTCCGGGACAGGGCCCCAGCCCCAGCATTTT.

The rearrangement uses TRBV10-3 and TRBJ2-3; perhaps TRBD2 as D (6 bases). V gave up 2 bases and J gave up 1 base, with 7 bases separating them. Germline values: CDR1 ENHRY, CDR2 SYGVKD. CDR3 length equals 14 residues. The CDR3 coding sequence is TGTGCCATCAGTGAGGGAGGGGGCACAGATACGCAGTATTTT. It codes for CAISEGGGTDTQYF.

The chain has TRBV4-1 and TRBJ2-5, with TRBD2 matching 9 bases. This CDR3 is built from 17 residues. After removal of 4 bases from V and 4 bases from J, the junction contained 13 bases not matched to a gene. From germline, CDR1 is MGHRA and CDR2 YSYEKL. The CDR3 nucleotides read TGCGCCAGCAGCCGCCGAGGCGCGGGGGGGCCGGGAGAGACCCAGTACTTC. Its protein product is CASSRRGAGGPGETQYF.

This clone turned up a few times. The chain recombines TRBV6-6 with TRBJ2-1; 8 bases align to TRBD2. The germline CDR1 and CDR2 sequences are MNHNY and SVGAGI (reference sequence). With V trimmed by 6 bases and J by 14 bases, 6 bases remained unmatched. The CDR3 is 11 residues long. The CDR3 loop is CASRQAGDEFF. Here the CDR3 DNA reads TGTGCCAGCAGACAAGCGGGGGATGAGTTCTTC.

The V gene is TRBV7-9, the J gene TRBJ2-1, with 9 bases lining up with TRBD1. Per germline, CDR1 SEHNR and CDR2 FQNEAQ (reference sequence). The CDR3 consists of 17 residues. With V trimmed by 5 bases and J by 2 bases, 10 bases remained unmatched. CDR3 coding DNA: TGTGCCAGCAGCCCCCGGACAGGGGATATCACCTACAATGAGCAGTTCTTC. This sequence encodes CASSPRTGDITYNEQFF.

The rearrangement uses TRBV11-2 and TRBJ1-5, with D perhaps TRBD1 (6 bases). Germline loops: CDR1 SGHAT, CDR2 FQNNGV. Trimming stripped 5 bases from V and 2 bases from J, with 16 bases between. The CDR3 is 16 residues long. In DNA, the CDR3 is TGTGCCAGCAGCCCTGTGGGGGGCCCGGGCAATCAGCCCCAGCATTTT. Amino acids: CASSPVGGPGNQPQHF.

The V call is TRBV7-2, the J call TRBJ2-7; no clear D. Looked up from germline, CDR1 is SGHTA and CDR2 is FQGNSA. Trimming stripped 0 bases from V and 5 bases from J, with 8 bases between. This CDR3 is built from 13 residues. The CDR3 DNA follows: TGTGCCAGCAGCTTAGCTCGGCATAACGAGCAGTACTTC. It encodes CASSLARHNEQYF.

As concerns this clone: A junction boundary mismatches the germline segment, possibly from a read error. The chain employs TRBV7-2 and TRBJ1-2; D gene ambiguous. The CDR3 runs 11 residues. Germline values: CDR1 SGHTA, CDR2 FQGNSA. The CDR3 sequence: CASSLAYGYTF. The DNA of the CDR3 is TGTGCCAGCAGCCTAGCCTATGGCTACACCTTC.

The V and J genes are TRBV4-2 and TRBJ1-4; a weak D match, TRBD1 (5 bases). There are 15 residues in the CDR3. Trimming removed 3 bases from V and 1 base from J, with 9 bases in between. Germline V gene sequence: CDR1 LGHNA, CDR2 YNFKEQ. CDR3 coding DNA: TGTGCCAGCAGCCAGGAGACAGTAACTAATGAAAAACTGTTTTTT. Translation: CASSQETVTNEKLFF.

CDR3 sequence reads: CASRGNTEAFF. CDR3 nucleotide sequence: TGTGCCAGCAGAGGAAACACTGAAGCTTTCTTT. This rearrangement joins TRBV28 to TRBJ1-1; D is uncertain. There are 11 residues in the CDR3. The germline V gene encodes CDR1 MDHEN and CDR2 SYDVKM. The V and J ends lost 6 bases and 2 bases respectively, with 4 bases between them.

The rearrangement links TRBV5-1 to TRBJ2-3, with 11 bases lining up with TRBD2. This CDR3 contains 16 residues. Germline values: CDR1 SGHRS, CDR2 YFSETQ. V gave up 0 bases and J gave up 2 bases; unmatched junction bases: 2. The CDR3 is CASSLASGRPTDTQYF. In nucleotides, the CDR3 is TGCGCCAGCAGCTTGGCTAGCGGGAGGCCCACAGATACGCAGTATTTT.

The CDR3: CAISGQGDYGYTF. The CDR3 DNA is TGTGCCATCAGTGGACAGGGTGACTATGGCTACACCTTC. The chain combines TRBV10-3 with TRBJ1-2; 7 bases match TRBD1. V was pared by 4 bases and J by 3 bases, with 2 bases of the junction left unmatched. Germline CDR1 reads ENHRY; CDR2 reads SYGVKD. The CDR3 runs to 13 residues.